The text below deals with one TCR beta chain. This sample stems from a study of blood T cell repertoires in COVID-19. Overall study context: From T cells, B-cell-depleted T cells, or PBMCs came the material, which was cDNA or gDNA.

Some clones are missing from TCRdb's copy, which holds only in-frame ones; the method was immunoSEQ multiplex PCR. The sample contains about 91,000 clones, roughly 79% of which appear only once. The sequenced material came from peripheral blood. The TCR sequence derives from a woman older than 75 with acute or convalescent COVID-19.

Here the CDR3 DNA reads TGTGCCAGCAGCTTAGTCGGGACAGGGATTCTTCAGCCCCAGCATTTT. The encoded protein is CASSLVGTGILQPQHF. The chain recombines TRBV7-8 with TRBJ1-5, with TRBD1 matching over 9 bases. Germline lookup yields CDR1 SGHVS and CDR2 FQNEAQ. V lost 1 base, J lost 6 bases, and 7 bases stayed unmatched. The CDR3 covers 16 residues. Supplemented by reference TRBV7-8 and TRBJ1-5, the full variable domain reads GAGVSQSPRYKVAKRGQDVALRCDPISGHVSLFWYQQALGQGPEFLTYFQNEAQLDKSGLPSDRFFAERPEGSVSTLKIQRTQQEDSAVYLCASSLVGTGILQPQHFGDGTRLSIL.